This T cell receptor (beta chain) is from a study of cytomegalovirus exposure and HLA in healthy donors. On the study more broadly: Earlier work reported 117 million unique TCR beta sequences from 170 million or so T cells.

The PCR was carried out with 60 Vbeta primers and 13 Jbeta primers. The table came from immunoSEQ multiplex PCR; TCRdb's copy has only in-frame clones and leaves some out. The repertoire holds 200,000 to 250,000 clones, about 70% seen once, with 1.5% to 2% in the top ten. CDR3 length: 17 residues. CDR1 is SGDLS, CDR2 YYNGEE, per germline. V dropped 0 bases and J dropped 5; count of bases not matched to a gene: 11. Findings of the study overall: The study recorded 160 or so TCR beta chains that were cytomegalovirus-associated.

As regards this clone: The antigen remains undetermined.

The source material was PBMCs. The origin of this receptor is a woman younger than 45 in good health and CMV-seronegative. V usage is TRBV9 and J usage is TRBJ2-1; 7 positions match TRBD1. The CDR3 region is CASSVEPQGSFNNEQFF. CDR3 DNA: TGTGCCAGCAGCGTAGAACCACAGGGGTCCTTTAACAATGAGCAGTTCTTC.